A selection of T cell receptor beta chains follows, all from one sample in a study of post-analysis software for immune sequencing data. TCRdb reprocessed the PCR reads with MiXCR, giving one entry per CDR3 protein. Of 380,000 or so distinct CDR3 sequences listed, around 37% are singletons. Material for sequencing was blood. These receptors were obtained from a girl under 18 with multiple sclerosis. Both conserved end residues are trimmed from each CDR3. The order of the fields is V gene, J gene, CDR3 protein.

>TRBV12-3/TRBV12-4|TRBJ2-3
ASSIGLAGGPDTQY
>TRBV25-1|TRBJ2-3
ASRTKDRGSDTDTQY
>TRBV29-1|TRBJ2-7
SVTGGALSYEQY
>TRBV6-5|TRBJ2-3
ASSSLGTDTQY
>TRBV12-3/TRBV12-4|TRBJ2-7
ASSSLEGRHEQY
>TRBV7-2|TRBJ2-1
ASSWTSYEQF
>TRBV4-1|TRBJ1-1
ASSQPQGRQRRTEAF
>TRBV3-1|TRBJ2-5
ASSSTWGPGTQY
>TRBV20-1|TRBJ2-3
SASQIRTDTQY
>TRBV12-3/TRBV12-4|TRBJ2-1
ASSVGLAGGSSYNEQF
>TRBV12-3/TRBV12-4|TRBJ1-1
ASSSEGQNEAF
>TRBV7-9|TRBJ2-5
ASSSGLSQETQY
>TRBV3-1|TRBJ2-3
ASSQEGTSGSFGSSTDTQY
>TRBV3-1|TRBJ1-1
ASAGFLGTEAF
>TRBV6-6|TRBJ2-3
ASSPSSGVIDTQY
>TRBV7-2|TRBJ1-2
ASSLQGASAGYGYT
>TRBV5-5|TRBJ2-5
ASSSYRGRGETQY
>TRBV5-1|TRBJ2-7
ASSLTAGGYEQY
>TRBV13|TRBJ1-4
ASSRQGNRGKLF
>TRBV7-6|TRBJ1-5
ASSISTTGLGAQH
>TRBV30|TRBJ2-7
AWKGDPYEQY
>TRBV20-1|TRBJ2-3
SATDPGGFGTQY
>TRBV12-3/TRBV12-4|TRBJ2-7
ASSATGTAPGEQY
>TRBV12-3/TRBV12-4|TRBJ2-1
ASSPPGLAGVGNEQF
>TRBV20-1|TRBJ2-3
SARPAPGPGLSDTQY
>TRBV7-8|TRBJ1-1
ASSLLAGPEAF